This T cell receptor (beta chain) appears in the sequencing data of a study of CD8 T cells in Susac syndrome. Sequencing of TCR beta was performed on blood CD8+ and CD4+ T cells. With random hexamers, reverse transcription was performed on about 0.45 to 1 ug of RNA. The method of amplification for TCR beta CDR3 was immunoSEQ multiplex PCR, covering 54 Vbeta and 13 Jbeta. TCRdb re-analysed the immunoSEQ multiplex PCR reads in MiXCR, keeping a single row per CDR3 protein. The table includes some 110,000 distinct CDR3 sequences, about 92% detected once. Germline V gene sequence: CDR1 GTSNPN, CDR2 SVGIG (reference sequence). V was pared by 8 bases and J by 0 bases, with 17 bases between. The CDR3 is 16 residues long.

The genes are TRBV30 and TRBJ1-6; D possibly corresponds to TRBD1 (5 bases). The TCR originated in a human donor with multiple sclerosis. Sequencing used CD4+ T cells from PBMCs. CDR3: CAHSGGKSSYNSPLHF. CDR3 DNA sequence: TGTGCCCACTCGGGGGGAAAAAGCTCCTATAATTCACCCCTCCACTTT.